The entry below describes one T cell receptor beta chain. Per germline, CDR1 SGDLS and CDR2 YYNGEE. CDR3 length: 15 residues. Trimming stripped 0 bases from V and 4 bases from J, with 13 bases between. This entry is derived from a study of T cell responses to AZD1222 COVID-19 vaccine. Study at large: Second doses were pooled across both intervals (about 4 or about 12 weeks).

Repertoires were generated with immunoSEQ multiplex PCR, while TCRdb's copy carries only in-frame clones and drops some. Of about 97,000 clones listed, about 88% are singletons. Here the sequenced sample was peripheral blood, taken on day 0 of AZD1222 vaccination. The receptor comes from an adult in good health. The V call is TRBV9, the J call TRBJ2-5; TRBD2 is a possible D gene (7 bases). This CDR3 reads CASSVGGGASETQYF. The CDR3 region has the DNA TGTGCCAGCAGCGTAGGTGGGGGGGCTTCAGAGACCCAGTACTTC.